These 9 T cell receptor beta chains originate from one sample sequenced in a study of T-cell reconstitution after alpha-beta-depleted transplantation in children. As it was prepared, the TCRbeta library received unique molecular identifiers. TCRdb re-derived calls from the PCR reads in MiXCR, one entry per CDR3 protein. The data contain about 690,000 distinct CDR3 sequences, approximately 15% of them singletons. Sequenced material: PBMCs from the stem cell graft donor, taken from the stem cell graft. Every receptor here comes from a human donor who donated a stem cell graft to a child with acute myeloid leukemia.

This clonotype was detected ten times or more. The rearrangement links TRBV20-1 to TRBJ2-2, with 8 bases lining up with TRBD1. Germline CDR1 DFQATT, CDR2 SNEGSKA (reference sequence). This CDR3 comprises 18 residues. After removal of 2 bases from V and 2 bases from J, the junction contained 13 bases not matched to a gene. The CDR3: CSARPHRRGQGNTGELFF. The CDR3 DNA follows: TGCAGTGCTAGACCACACCGGAGAGGACAGGGTAACACCGGGGAGCTGTTTTTT.

The rearrangement uses TRBV20-1 and TRBJ1-2, with unresolved D. The CDR3 has 12 residues. Looked up from germline, CDR1 is DFQATT and CDR2 is SNEGSKA (reference sequence). Trimming removed 5 bases from V and 3 bases from J, with 10 bases in between. The CDR3 nucleotides are TGCAGTGCTGCCAGGAGCGACTATGGCTACACCTTC. Its translation is CSAARSDYGYTF.

This clonotype showed up many times. The chain employs TRBV28 and TRBJ1-2, with unresolved D. Per the germline V gene, CDR1 is MDHEN and CDR2 is SYDVKM. This CDR3 has 13 residues. The ends were cut back, 5 bases at V and 5 bases at J, with 12 bases in the middle. Written as DNA, the CDR3 is TGTGCCAGCAGTAAAGACGGATGGTATGGCTACACCTTC. Its translation is CASSKDGWYGYTF.

This clonotype was seen a single time. This may stem from a read error, because a much larger clone lies one nucleotide away. The chain joins TRBV6-2 or TRBV6-3 to TRBJ1-1; 9 bases match TRBD1. The CDR3 spans 15 residues. Germline V gives CDR1 MNHEY, CDR2 SVGEGT. Trimming cost V 2 bases and J 7 bases; bases outside gene matches: 8. CDR3 sequence: CASSYPGQGAGEAFF. The CDR3 DNA reads as TGTGCCAGCAGTTACCCGGGACAGGGAGCGGGTGAAGCTTTCTTT.

The chain combines TRBV11-2 with TRBJ2-5; no definite D call. The germline gives CDR1 SGHAT, CDR2 FQNNGV. CDR3 size: 15 residues. The germline V and J ends were trimmed by 0 bases and 4 bases, with 12 bases remaining between them. The CDR3 DNA sequence: TGTGCCAGCAGCTTAGATCGCCCCATGCGAGAGACCCAGTACTTC. Its translation: CASSLDRPMRETQYF.

This clonotype was recorded many times. V is TRBV20-1 and J is TRBJ2-2, with D perhaps TRBD1 or TRBD2 (5 bases each). The germline V and J ends were trimmed by 1 base and 1 base, with 10 bases remaining between them. From germline, CDR1 is DFQATT and CDR2 SNEGSKA (reference sequence). The CDR3 extends over 15 amino acids. The CDR3 region has the DNA TGCAGTGCTAGAGTTCCGGGACGGAACACCGGGGAGCTGTTTTTT. Its protein is CSARVPGRNTGELFF.

The V gene is TRBV7-9, the J gene TRBJ2-2; 9 bases are a match to TRBD1. Germline V gene sequence: CDR1 SEHNR, CDR2 FQNEAQ (reference sequence). The trim removed 4 bases at V and 2 bases at J, leaving 8 bases unmatched. The CDR3 loop spans 17 amino acids. The CDR3 here is CASSYPPGQGNTGELFF. For the CDR3, the DNA is TGTGCCAGCAGCTACCCCCCGGGACAGGGAAACACCGGGGAGCTGTTTTTT. Filled out from reference TRBV7-9 and TRBJ2-2, the complete variable domain reads DTGVSQNPRHKITKRGQNVTFRCDPISEHNRLYWYRQTLGQGPEFLTYFQNEAQLEKSRLLSDRFSAERPKGSFSTLEIQRTEQGDSAMYLCASSYPPGQGNTGELFFGEGSRLTVL.

This clonotype was seen many times. The gene calls are TRBV12-3 or TRBV12-4 and TRBJ2-1, with 7 bases fitting TRBD2. The CDR3 sequence is 14 residues long. The V segment lost 10 bases and the J segment 5 bases; nucleotides outside the gene matches: 11. CDR3 nucleotide sequence: TGTGCCACCTCGCAGCGGGGCTGGAACAATGAGCAGTTCTTC. Its protein is CATSQRGWNNEQFF.

This clonotype has a count of ten or more. The chain is built from TRBV6-5 and TRBJ2-5, with 12 bases that match TRBD2. Germline CDR1 is MNHEY and CDR2 is SVGAGI. Germline trimming cut 0 bases from V and 3 bases from J; bases unmatched to any gene: 5. The CDR3 runs to 17 residues. DNA of the CDR3: TGTGCCAGCAGTTACTCACAGACTAGCGGGGGAAAAGAGACCCAGTACTTC. Residues: CASSYSQTSGGKETQYF.